Each of the 22 T cell receptor beta chains below was sequenced from the same sample in a study of T-cell memory formation after mild COVID-19. Each CDR3 protein gets one entry after TCRdb re-called the 5' RACE reads with MiXCR. This sample has approximately 340,000 distinct CDR3 sequences, with 13% found just once. Sequencing used PBMCs or a T cell subset sorted from them (not recorded which). The receptor set was obtained from a man aged 18 to 29 who had mild COVID-19 (a few samples of this study predate the infection). Cell type and time point are not known.

This clonotype was counted a few times. The gene calls are TRBV6-2 or TRBV6-3 and TRBJ2-1, with TRBD2 as a possible D gene (5 bases). Trimming cost V 6 bases and J 10 bases, with 13 bases left between them. The CDR3 covers 12 residues. Germline V gene data show CDR1 as MNHEY and CDR2 as SVGEGT. In nucleotides, the CDR3 is TGTGCCAGCAGCGAGGGTTCTGGGGAGCAGTTCTTC. It yields the protein CASSEGSGEQFF.

This chain links TRBV7-9 with TRBJ2-4; the D call may be TRBD1 or TRBD2 (5 bases each). V was trimmed by 8 bases and J by 0 bases, leaving 14 bases between them. The germline gives CDR1 SEHNR, CDR2 FQNEAQ (reference sequence). This CDR3 has 15 residues. The DNA of the CDR3 is TGTGCCAGCGGGGGACGGCTACTAGCCAAAAACATTCAGTACTTC. Protein product: CASGGRLLAKNIQYF. Looking up the rest from reference TRBV7-9 and TRBJ2-4 gives the full variable domain: DTGVSQNPRHKITKRGQNVTFRCDPISEHNRLYWYRQTLGQGPEFLTYFQNEAQLEKSRLLSDRFSAERPKGSFSTLEIQRTEQGDSAMYLCASGGRLLAKNIQYFGAGTRLSVL.

V gene TRBV9 combines with J gene TRBJ2-3; tentatively, D is TRBD1 or TRBD2 (5 bases each). This CDR3 has 15 amino acids. V dropped 4 bases and J dropped 0 bases, with 12 bases sitting between them. Germline assignment: CDR1 SGDLS and CDR2 YYNGEE. The CDR3 DNA is TGTGCCAGCAGCCCTTCGTGGGGGAGCACAGATACGCAGTATTTT. Its protein product is CASSPSWGSTDTQYF. The variable domain in full, completed from reference TRBV9 and TRBJ2-3, reads DSGVTQTPKHLITATGQRVTLRCSPRSGDLSVYWYQQSLDQGLQFLIQYYNGEERAKGNILERFSAQQFPDLHSELNLSSLELGDSALYFCASSPSWGSTDTQYFGPGTRLTVL.

This clonotype was found a few times. The V and J genes are TRBV9 and TRBJ2-2, with 9 bases that match TRBD1. The CDR3 covers 16 residues. Germline CDR1 reads SGDLS; CDR2 reads YYNGEE. The trim removed 3 bases at V and 5 bases at J, leaving 8 bases unmatched. The CDR3: CASSAAGQGMTGELFF. Written as DNA, the CDR3 is TGTGCCAGCAGCGCCGCCGGACAGGGGATGACCGGGGAGCTGTTTTTT.

This clonotype was seen more than once but under ten times. The rearrangement joins TRBV29-1 to TRBJ2-2; D not certain. The V and J ends lost 4 bases and 5 bases respectively, with 11 bases between them. Germline loops: CDR1 SQVTM, CDR2 ANQGSEA. This CDR3 region has 13 residues. The CDR3 sequence: CSVGDTPTGELFF. In DNA form, the CDR3 reads TGCAGCGTTGGCGATACCCCGACCGGGGAGCTGTTTTTT.

This clonotype was recorded once. The rearrangement links TRBV5-1 to TRBJ1-1, with a weak D call TRBD1 (5 bases). The V gene lost 1 base and the J gene lost 7 bases, with 8 bases spanning the gap. Germline V gene sequence: CDR1 SGHRS, CDR2 YFSETQ. This CDR3 has 12 amino acids. CDR3 residues: CASSLYGGEAFF. Written as DNA, the CDR3 is TGCGCCAGCAGCTTGTACGGGGGTGAAGCTTTCTTT.

This clonotype has more than one count but fewer than ten. V is TRBV19 and J is TRBJ2-1; D is possibly TRBD1 (7 bases). V lost 1 base and J lost 10, with 17 bases in between. This CDR3 has 15 amino acids. Germline V gene sequence: CDR1 LNHDA, CDR2 SQIVND (reference sequence). The CDR3 spells CASSIGSRGAAEQFF. CDR3 DNA sequence: TGTGCCAGTAGTATAGGGTCCAGGGGGGCGGCGGAGCAGTTCTTC.

The rearrangement uses TRBV6-5 and TRBJ2-3; D is uncertain. The CDR3 has 12 residues. Germline V gene lookup returns CDR1 MNHEY and CDR2 SVGAGI. With 8 bases removed from V and 4 bases from J, the gap between germline ends came to 10 bases. The CDR3 loop is CASSNWADTQYF. The CDR3 DNA sequence: TGTGCCAGCTCCAACTGGGCAGATACGCAGTATTTT.

The genes are TRBV7-6 and TRBJ2-7, with TRBD2 matching 14 bases. The CDR3 length is 15 residues. Germline V gene sequence: CDR1 SGHVS, CDR2 FNYEAQ. V was clipped by 4 bases and J by 3 bases; unmatched bases: 2. The CDR3, as DNA: TGTGCCAGCAGCTCCGGACTAGCGGGGGGCTACGAGCAGTACTTC. The encoded protein is CASSSGLAGGYEQYF.

The table lists this clonotype with a few counts. The V and J genes are TRBV28 and TRBJ1-1; D is possibly TRBD1 (5 bases). The germline gives CDR1 MDHEN, CDR2 SYDVKM. Trimming stripped 10 bases from V and 4 bases from J, with 16 bases between. This CDR3 spans 13 amino acids. This CDR3 reads CATEGSGSTEAFF. The CDR3 DNA follows: TGTGCCACTGAGGGGTCGGGAAGCACTGAAGCTTTCTTT.

This clonotype was seen a few times. This sequence joins TRBV12-3 or TRBV12-4 and TRBJ2-5; 11 positions agree with TRBD1. Trimming took 3 bases from V and 3 from J; bases not matched to a gene: 6. The CDR3 is 16 residues long. The CDR3 reads CASSLSLGQGEETQYF. CDR3 sequence (DNA): TGTGCCAGCAGTTTGTCTTTGGGACAGGGGGAAGAGACCCAGTACTTC.

This clonotype was seen a few times. The chain employs TRBV18 and TRBJ2-4, with 7 bases that match TRBD1. The germline CDR1 and CDR2 sequences are KGHSH and LQKENI. The trim removed 3 bases at V and 1 base at J, leaving 6 bases unmatched. The length of the CDR3 is 16 residues. The CDR3, as DNA: TGTGCCAGCTCACCGAAGACAGGGCGGGCCAAAAACATTCAGTACTTC. It translates to CASSPKTGRAKNIQYF.

The chain is built from TRBV4-2 and TRBJ2-3, with 11 nucleotides matching TRBD2. After removal of 1 base from V and 4 bases from J, the junction contained 7 bases not matched to a gene. Per the germline V gene, CDR1 is LGHNA and CDR2 is YNFKEQ. This CDR3 spans 17 amino acids. The CDR3 DNA follows: TGTGCCAGCAGCCAAGGCCTAGCGGGGGGAAACCCAGATACGCAGTATTTT. Its protein is CASSQGLAGGNPDTQYF.

As DNA, the CDR3 is TGCAGTGCACGACAGGGACTAGAAGTAGGAGAGCAGTACTTC. It yields the protein CSARQGLEVGEQYF. The gene calls are TRBV20-1 and TRBJ2-7; the D gene is possibly TRBD2 (8 bases). Trimming removed 6 bases at V and 7 bases at J, with 22 bases between. CDR3 length: 14 amino acids. Germline-derived CDR1 and CDR2 are DFQATT and SNEGSKA (reference sequence).

This clonotype was recorded a few times. The gene calls are TRBV10-3 and TRBJ2-7; D assignment may be TRBD1 or TRBD2 (5 bases each). Germline V gene sequence: CDR1 ENHRY, CDR2 SYGVKD. This CDR3 has 13 residues. The V end lost 10 bases, the J end lost 3 bases, and 16 bases lay between the germline ends. The CDR3 here is CATERDEFYEQYF. The DNA for the CDR3 is TGTGCCACCGAACGGGACGAATTCTACGAGCAGTACTTC.

This clonotype appeared many times. This chain joins TRBV7-9 and TRBJ1-2; 8 bases are a match to TRBD1. V dropped 5 bases and J dropped 6; count of bases not matched to a gene: 5. Germline V lookup: CDR1 SEHNR, CDR2 FQNEAQ (reference sequence). There are 13 residues in the CDR3. In DNA form, the CDR3 reads TGTGCCAGCAGCCCCGGACAGGGTAATGGCTACACCTTC. This codes for CASSPGQGNGYTF.

The chain links TRBV11-2 to TRBJ2-1; D is ambiguous. Deletions cut 5 bases from V and 10 bases from J, with 9 bases between. The CDR3 has 11 amino acids. The V gene's germline CDR1 is SGHAT and CDR2 FQNNGV. The CDR3 coding sequence is TGTGCCAGCAGCCCTGGAAGCGAGCAGTTCTTC. Translation gives CASSPGSEQFF.

The rearrangement links TRBV7-9 to TRBJ1-2; 10 bases fit TRBD1. The CDR3 runs 17 residues. The trim removed 5 bases at V and 2 bases at J, leaving 11 bases unmatched. Germline CDR1 and CDR2: SEHNR and FQNEAQ (reference sequence). The DNA for the CDR3 is TGTGCCAGCAGCCCGCGACAGGGGGCTAATCTGAACTATGGCTACACCTTC. The encoded protein is CASSPRQGANLNYGYTF.

The rearrangement uses TRBV4-3 and TRBJ2-2; TRBD2 aligns across 13 bases. V lost 0 bases and J lost 7; bases outside the gene matches: 5. The germline CDR1 and CDR2 sequences are LGHNA and YSLEER. This CDR3 contains 17 residues. Here the CDR3 reads CASSQDRTSGGFGELFF. The CDR3 DNA is TGCGCCAGCAGCCAAGATCGGACTAGCGGGGGTTTCGGGGAGCTGTTTTTT.

V and J are TRBV7-9 and TRBJ2-7; 8 bases match TRBD1. V lost 6 bases and J lost 3; bases outside the gene matches: 4. The V gene's germline CDR1 is SEHNR and CDR2 FQNEAQ (reference sequence). The CDR3 is 13 residues long. The CDR3 DNA follows: TGTGCCAGCAGACTAGGACAGGGCTACGAGCAGTACGTC. It yields the protein CASRLGQGYEQYV.

This chain uses TRBV7-2 with TRBJ2-1; D call uncertain. This CDR3 has 13 residues. The V end lost 5 bases, the J end lost 10 bases, and 15 bases lay between the germline ends. Germline CDR1 is SGHTA and CDR2 is FQGNSA. CDR3 in DNA: TGTGCCAGCAGCCCCGTCATTTTGCACGAGCAGTTCTTC. The encoded protein is CASSPVILHEQFF.

This clonotype was seen at least ten times. This chain uses TRBV5-1 with TRBJ2-5; D is undetermined. Trimming stripped 0 bases from V and 5 bases from J, with 8 bases between. This CDR3 is built from 13 residues. Germline-derived CDR1 and CDR2 are SGHRS and YFSETQ. The CDR3 sequence is CASSLEGSETQYF. The CDR3 DNA reads as TGCGCCAGCAGCTTGGAGGGCAGCGAGACCCAGTACTTC.